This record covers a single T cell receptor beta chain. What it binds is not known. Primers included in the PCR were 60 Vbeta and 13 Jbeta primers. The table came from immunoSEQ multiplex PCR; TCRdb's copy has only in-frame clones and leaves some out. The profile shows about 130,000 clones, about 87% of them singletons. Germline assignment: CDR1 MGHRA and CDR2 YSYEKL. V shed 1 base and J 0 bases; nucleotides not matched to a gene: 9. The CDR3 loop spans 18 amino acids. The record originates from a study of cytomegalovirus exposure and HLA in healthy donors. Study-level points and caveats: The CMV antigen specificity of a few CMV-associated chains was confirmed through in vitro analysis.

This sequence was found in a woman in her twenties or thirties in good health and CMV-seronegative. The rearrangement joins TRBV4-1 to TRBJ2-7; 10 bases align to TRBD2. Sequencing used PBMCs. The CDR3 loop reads CASSQGYRGLADSYEQYF. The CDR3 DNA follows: TGCGCCAGCAGCCAAGGCTACAGAGGACTAGCGGACTCCTACGAGCAGTACTTC.